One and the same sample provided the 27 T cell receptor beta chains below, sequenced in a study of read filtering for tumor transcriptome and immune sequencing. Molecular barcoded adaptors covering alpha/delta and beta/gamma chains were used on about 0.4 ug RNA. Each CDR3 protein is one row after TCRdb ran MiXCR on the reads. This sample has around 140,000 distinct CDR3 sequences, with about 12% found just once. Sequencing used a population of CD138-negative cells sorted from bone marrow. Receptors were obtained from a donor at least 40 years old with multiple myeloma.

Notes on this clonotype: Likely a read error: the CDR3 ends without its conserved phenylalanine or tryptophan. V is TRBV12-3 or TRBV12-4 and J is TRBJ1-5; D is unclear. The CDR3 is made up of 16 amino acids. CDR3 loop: CPSSLAPQASNQPQHY. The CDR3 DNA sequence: TGTCCCAGCAGTTTAGCCCCGCAGGCTAGCAATCAGCCCCAGCATTAT.

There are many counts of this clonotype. The CDR3 sequence: CASSWGVRLAAGELFF. CDR3 DNA sequence: TGTGCCAGCAGCTGGGGCGTTCGACTAGCGGCCGGGGAGCTGTTTTTT. The rearrangement links TRBV7-8 to TRBJ2-2; TRBD2 matches at 9 bases. CDR3 length: 16 residues. Germline V CDR1 and CDR2: SGHVS, FQNEAQ. V was clipped by 4 bases and J by 6 bases; unmatched bases: 9. Full variable domain (outside the CDR3, taken from reference TRBV7-8 and TRBJ2-2): GAGVSQSPRYKVAKRGQDVALRCDPISGHVSLFWYQQALGQGPEFLTYFQNEAQLDKSGLPSDRFFAERPEGSVSTLKIQRTQQEDSAVYLCASSWGVRLAAGELFFGEGSRLTVL.

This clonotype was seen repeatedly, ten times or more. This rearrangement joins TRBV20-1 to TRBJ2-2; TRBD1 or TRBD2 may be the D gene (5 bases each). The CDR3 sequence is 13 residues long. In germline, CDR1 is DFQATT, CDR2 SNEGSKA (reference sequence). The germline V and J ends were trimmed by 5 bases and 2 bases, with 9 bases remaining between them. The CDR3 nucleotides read TGCAGTGCTGGGGACGGAAACACCGGGGAGCTGTTTTTT. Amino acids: CSAGDGNTGELFF.

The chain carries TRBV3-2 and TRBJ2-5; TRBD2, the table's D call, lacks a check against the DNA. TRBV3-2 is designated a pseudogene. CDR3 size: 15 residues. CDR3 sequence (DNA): TGTGCCAGCAGCCAAGAACGGGAGCCTCGAGGGACCCAGTACTTC. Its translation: CASSQEREPRGTQYF.

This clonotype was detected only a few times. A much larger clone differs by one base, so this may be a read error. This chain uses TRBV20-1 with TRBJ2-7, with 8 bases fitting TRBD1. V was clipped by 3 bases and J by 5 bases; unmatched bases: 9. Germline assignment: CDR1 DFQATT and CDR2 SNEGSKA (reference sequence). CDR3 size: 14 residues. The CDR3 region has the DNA TGCAGTGCTAGTCATGTGGGACAGGTTAACGAGCAGTACTTC. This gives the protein CSASHVGQVNEQYF.

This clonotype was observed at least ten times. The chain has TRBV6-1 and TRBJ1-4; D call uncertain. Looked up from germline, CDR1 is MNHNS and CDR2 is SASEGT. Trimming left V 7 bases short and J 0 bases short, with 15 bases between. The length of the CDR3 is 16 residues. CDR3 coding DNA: TGTGCCAGCAAAGTATACAGCTTAGCAACTAATGAAAAACTGTTTTTT. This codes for CASKVYSLATNEKLFF.

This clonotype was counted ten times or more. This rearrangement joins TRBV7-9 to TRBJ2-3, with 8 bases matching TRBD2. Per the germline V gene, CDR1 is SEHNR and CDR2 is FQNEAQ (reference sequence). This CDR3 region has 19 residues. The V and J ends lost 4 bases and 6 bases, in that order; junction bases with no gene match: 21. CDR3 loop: CASSSYIGRDPPQGDTQYF. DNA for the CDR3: TGTGCCAGCAGCTCGTACATCGGGAGGGATCCCCCCCAAGGCGATACGCAGTATTTT.

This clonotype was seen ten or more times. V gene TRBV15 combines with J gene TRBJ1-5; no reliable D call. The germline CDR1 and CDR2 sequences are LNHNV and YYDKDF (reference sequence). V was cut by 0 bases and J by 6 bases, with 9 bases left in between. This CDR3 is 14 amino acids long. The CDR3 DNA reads TGTGCCACCAGCAGAGAAGGGTCCGGTCAGCCCCAGCATTTT. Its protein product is CATSREGSGQPQHF.

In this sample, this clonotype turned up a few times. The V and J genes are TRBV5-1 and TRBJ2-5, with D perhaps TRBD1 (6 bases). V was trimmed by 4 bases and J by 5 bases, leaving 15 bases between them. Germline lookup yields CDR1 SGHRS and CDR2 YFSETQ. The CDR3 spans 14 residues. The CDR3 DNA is TGCGCCAGCAGCGTTGGACAGAATATGGAGACCCAGTACTTC. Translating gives CASSVGQNMETQYF.

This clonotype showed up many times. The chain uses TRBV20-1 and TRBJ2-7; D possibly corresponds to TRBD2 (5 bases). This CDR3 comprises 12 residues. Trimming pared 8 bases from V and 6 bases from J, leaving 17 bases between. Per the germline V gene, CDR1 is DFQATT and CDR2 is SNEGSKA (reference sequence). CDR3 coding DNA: TGCAGTTCTTTCGGGCTTCGGGGCGAGCAGTACTTC. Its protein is CSSFGLRGEQYF.

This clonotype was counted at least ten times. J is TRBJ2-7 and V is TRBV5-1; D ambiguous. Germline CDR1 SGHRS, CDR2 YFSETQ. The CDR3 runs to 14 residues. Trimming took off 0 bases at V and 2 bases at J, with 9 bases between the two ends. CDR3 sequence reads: CASSLEGRTYEQYF. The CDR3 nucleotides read TGCGCCAGCAGCTTGGAAGGCAGGACCTACGAGCAGTACTTC.

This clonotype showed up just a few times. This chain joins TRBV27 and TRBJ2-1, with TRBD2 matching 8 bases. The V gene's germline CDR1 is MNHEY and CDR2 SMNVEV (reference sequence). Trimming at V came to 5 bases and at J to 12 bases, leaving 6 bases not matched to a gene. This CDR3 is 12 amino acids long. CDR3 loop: CASSVLAGVQFF. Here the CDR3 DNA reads TGTGCCAGCAGTGTCCTAGCGGGTGTGCAGTTCTTC.

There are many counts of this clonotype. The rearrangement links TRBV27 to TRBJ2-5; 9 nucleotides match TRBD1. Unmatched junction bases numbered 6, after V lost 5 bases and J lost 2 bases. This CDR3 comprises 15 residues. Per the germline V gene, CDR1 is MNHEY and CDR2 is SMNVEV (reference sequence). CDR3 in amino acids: CASSHRDRGQETQYF. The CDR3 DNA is TGTGCCAGCAGTCATCGCGACAGGGGGCAAGAGACCCAGTACTTC.

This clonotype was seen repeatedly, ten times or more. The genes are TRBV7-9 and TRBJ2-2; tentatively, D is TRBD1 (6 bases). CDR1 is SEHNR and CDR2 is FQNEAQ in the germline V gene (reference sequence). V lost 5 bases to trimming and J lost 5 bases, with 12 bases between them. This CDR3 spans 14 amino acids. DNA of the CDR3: TGTGCCAGCAGCCGCACCAGGGGTACCGGGGAGCTGTTTTTT. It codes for CASSRTRGTGELFF. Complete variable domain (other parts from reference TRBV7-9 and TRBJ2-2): DTGVSQNPRHKITKRGQNVTFRCDPISEHNRLYWYRQTLGQGPEFLTYFQNEAQLEKSRLLSDRFSAERPKGSFSTLEIQRTEQGDSAMYLCASSRTRGTGELFFGEGSRLTVL.

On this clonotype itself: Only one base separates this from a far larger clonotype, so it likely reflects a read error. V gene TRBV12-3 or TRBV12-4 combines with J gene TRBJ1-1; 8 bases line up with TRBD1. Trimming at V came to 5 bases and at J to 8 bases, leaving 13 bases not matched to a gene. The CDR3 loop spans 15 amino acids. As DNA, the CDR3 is TGTGCCAGCAGTCCGGGACAGGTTCCGAGTTTCGAAGCTTTCTTT. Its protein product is CASSPGQVPSFEAFF.

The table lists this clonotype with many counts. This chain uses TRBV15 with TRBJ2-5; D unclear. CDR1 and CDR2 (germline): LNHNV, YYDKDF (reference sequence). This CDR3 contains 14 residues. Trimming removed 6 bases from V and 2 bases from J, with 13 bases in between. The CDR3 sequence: CATRLNWVQETQYF. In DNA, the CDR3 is TGTGCCACCAGGCTTAACTGGGTACAAGAGACCCAGTACTTC. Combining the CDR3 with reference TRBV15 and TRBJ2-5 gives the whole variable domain DAMVIQNPRYQVTQFGKPVTLSCSQTLNHNVMYWYQQKSSQAPKLLFHYYDKDFNNEADTPDNFQSRRPNTSFCFLDIRSPGLGDTAMYLCATRLNWVQETQYFGPGTRLLVL.

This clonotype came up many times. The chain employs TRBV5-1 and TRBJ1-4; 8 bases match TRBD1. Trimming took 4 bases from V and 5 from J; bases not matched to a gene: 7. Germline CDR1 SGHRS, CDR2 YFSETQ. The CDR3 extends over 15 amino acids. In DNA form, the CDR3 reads TGCGCCAGCAGCACCTGGACAGGGATAAATGAAAAACTGTTTTTT. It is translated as CASSTWTGINEKLFF. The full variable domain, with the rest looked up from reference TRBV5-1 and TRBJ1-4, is KAGVTQTPRYLIKTRGQQVTLSCSPISGHRSVSWYQQTPGQGLQFLFEYFSETQRNKGNFPGRFSGRQFSNSRSEMNVSTLELGDSALYLCASSTWTGINEKLFFGSGTQLSVL.

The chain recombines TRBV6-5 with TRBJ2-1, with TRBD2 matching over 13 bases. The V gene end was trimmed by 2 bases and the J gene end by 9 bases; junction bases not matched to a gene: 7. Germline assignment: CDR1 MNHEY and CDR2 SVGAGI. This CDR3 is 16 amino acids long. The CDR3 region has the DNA TGTGCCAGCAGTTACCGGACTAGCGGGAGTCCCAGTGAGCAGTTCTTC. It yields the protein CASSYRTSGSPSEQFF.

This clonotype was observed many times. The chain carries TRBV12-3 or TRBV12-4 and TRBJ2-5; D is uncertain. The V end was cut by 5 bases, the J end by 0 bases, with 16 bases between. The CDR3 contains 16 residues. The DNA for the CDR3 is TGTGCCAGCAGTACCCACAGATCCCCTAACCAAGAGACCCAGTACTTC. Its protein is CASSTHRSPNQETQYF.

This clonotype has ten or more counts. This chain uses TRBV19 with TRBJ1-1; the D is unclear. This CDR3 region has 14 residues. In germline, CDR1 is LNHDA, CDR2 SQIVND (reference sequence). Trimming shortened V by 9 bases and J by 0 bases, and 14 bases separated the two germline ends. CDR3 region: CASAEDGLNTEAFF. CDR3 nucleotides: TGTGCCAGCGCCGAGGACGGGTTGAACACTGAAGCTTTCTTT. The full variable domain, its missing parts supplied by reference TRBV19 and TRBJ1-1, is DGGITQSPKYLFRKEGQNVTLSCEQNLNHDAMYWYRQDPGQGLRLIYYSQIVNDFQKGDIAEGYSVSREKKESFPLTVTSAQKNPTAFYLCASAEDGLNTEAFFGQGTRLTVV.

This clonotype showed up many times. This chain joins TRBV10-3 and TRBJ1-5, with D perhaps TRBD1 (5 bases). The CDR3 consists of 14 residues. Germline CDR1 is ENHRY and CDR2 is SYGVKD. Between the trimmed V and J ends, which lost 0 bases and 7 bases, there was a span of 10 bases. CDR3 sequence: CAISESWGVQPQHF. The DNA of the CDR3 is TGTGCCATCAGTGAGTCGTGGGGCGTACAGCCCCAGCATTTT.

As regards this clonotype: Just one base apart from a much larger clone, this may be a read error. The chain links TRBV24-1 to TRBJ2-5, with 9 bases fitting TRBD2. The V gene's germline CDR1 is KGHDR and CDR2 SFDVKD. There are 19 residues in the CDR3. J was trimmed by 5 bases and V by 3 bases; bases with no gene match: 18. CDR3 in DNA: TGTGCCACCAGTGATACCCACAGCGCGGGAGGGCCCTCTTGGGAGACCCAGTACTTC. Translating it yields CATSDTHSAGGPSWETQYF.

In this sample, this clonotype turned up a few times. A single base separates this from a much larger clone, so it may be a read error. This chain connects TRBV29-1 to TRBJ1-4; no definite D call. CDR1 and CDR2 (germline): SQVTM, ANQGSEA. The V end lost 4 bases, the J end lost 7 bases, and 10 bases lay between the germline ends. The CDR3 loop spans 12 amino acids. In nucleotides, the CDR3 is TGCAGCGTTGTGGGCGATAGTGAAAAACTGTTTTTT. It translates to CSVVGDSEKLFF.

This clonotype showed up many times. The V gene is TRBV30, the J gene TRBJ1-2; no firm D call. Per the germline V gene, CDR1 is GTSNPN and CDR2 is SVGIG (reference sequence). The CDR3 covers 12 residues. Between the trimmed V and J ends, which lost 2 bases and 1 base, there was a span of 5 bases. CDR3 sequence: CAWSIVNYGYTF. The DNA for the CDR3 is TGTGCCTGGAGTATCGTTAACTATGGCTACACCTTC.

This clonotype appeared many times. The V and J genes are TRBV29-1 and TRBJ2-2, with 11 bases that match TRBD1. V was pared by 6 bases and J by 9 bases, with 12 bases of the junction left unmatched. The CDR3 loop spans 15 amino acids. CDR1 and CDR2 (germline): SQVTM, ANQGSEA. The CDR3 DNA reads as TGCAGCGTCATTTCTCGGGACAGGGGGTCCCGGGAGCTGTTTTTT. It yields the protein CSVISRDRGSRELFF.

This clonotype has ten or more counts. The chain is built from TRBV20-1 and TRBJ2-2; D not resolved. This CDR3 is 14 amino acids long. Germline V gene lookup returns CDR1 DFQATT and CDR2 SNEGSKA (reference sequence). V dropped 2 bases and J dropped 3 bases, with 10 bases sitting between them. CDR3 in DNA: TGCAGTGCTAGATCGGAGACCGACACCGGGGAGCTGTTTTTT. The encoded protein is CSARSETDTGELFF.

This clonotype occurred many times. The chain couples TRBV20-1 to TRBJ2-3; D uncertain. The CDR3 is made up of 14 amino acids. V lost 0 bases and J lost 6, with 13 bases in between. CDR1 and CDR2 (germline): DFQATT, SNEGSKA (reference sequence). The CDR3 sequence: CSARDRPSSDTQYF. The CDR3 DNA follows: TGCAGTGCTAGAGATCGGCCGAGTTCGGATACGCAGTATTTT.